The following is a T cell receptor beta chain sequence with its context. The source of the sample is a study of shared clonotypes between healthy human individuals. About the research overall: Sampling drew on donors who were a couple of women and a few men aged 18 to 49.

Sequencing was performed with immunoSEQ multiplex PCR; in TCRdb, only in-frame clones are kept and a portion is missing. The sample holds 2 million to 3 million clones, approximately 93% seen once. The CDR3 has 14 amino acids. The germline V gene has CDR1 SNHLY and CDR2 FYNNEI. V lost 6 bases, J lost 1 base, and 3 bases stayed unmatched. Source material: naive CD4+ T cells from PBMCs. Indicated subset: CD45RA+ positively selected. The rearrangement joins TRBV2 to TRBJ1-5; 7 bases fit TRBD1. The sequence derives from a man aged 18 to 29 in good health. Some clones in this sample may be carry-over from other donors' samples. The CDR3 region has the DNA TGTGCCAGCAGAATAGGGGGCAGCAATCAGCCCCAGCATTTT. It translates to CASRIGGSNQPQHF.